These T cell receptor beta chains were read from a single sample in a study of tumor-infiltrating lymphocytes in localized non-small cell lung cancer. Generated by immunoSEQ multiplex PCR, the TCRdb table keeps only in-frame clones and is missing some. The data show roughly 11,000 clones, with about 83% seen just once and approximately 8.1% held by the top ten. Material: lung tumor tissue. These receptors all come from a human donor with non-small cell lung cancer. Each CDR3 is given with its conserved first and last residue. D genes are given only for firm matches. Clone size is stated in some rows and not others, as once, few, many or a class when expanded.

DNA	CDR3	length	size	D	V	J
TGTGCCAGTAGCCCGGGGACTAGCGGGACCACCGAGCAGTACTTC	CASSPGTSGTTEQYF	15	.	TRBD2	TRBV19	TRBJ2-7
TGTGCCAGCAGTACCCCTACGGAGCAGTACTTC	CASSTPTEQYF	11	.	.	TRBV6-5	TRBJ2-7
TGTGCCAGCAGCTTGGGTACAGTGACTAACTATGGCTACACCTTC	CASSLGTVTNYGYTF	15	.	.	TRBV5-6	TRBJ1-2
TGTGCCAGCATGCCCCAGAGGACAGGGTCCCACGAGCAGTACTTC	CASMPQRTGSHEQYF	15	.	TRBD1	TRBV7-2	TRBJ2-7
TGTGCCAGCAGTGCCCCCGAGGCAGGGGTGAGCGAGCAGTACTTC	CASSAPEAGVSEQYF	15	.	.	TRBV25-1	TRBJ2-7
TGTGCCAGCACTAGGGCGGGTGGGGACAATGAGCAGTTCTTC	CASTRAGGDNEQFF	14	.	.	TRBV9	TRBJ2-1
TGTGCCAGTGACAGGGGGCTATCTGGGGCCAACGTCCTGACTTTC	CASDRGLSGANVLTF	15	medium-sized	TRBD1	TRBV28	TRBJ2-6
TGTGCCAGCAGCTGGGAGCTAGCGGGTGGGCAGAGGGTGCAGTTCTTC	CASSWELAGGQRVQFF	16	few	TRBD2	TRBV13	TRBJ2-1
TGTGCCAGCAGTCCCTGGGGTCAGGGCGAGGGCTACACCTTC	CASSPWGQGEGYTF	14	.	.	TRBV6-1	TRBJ1-2
TGTGCCAGTATTAAGGCCGCGGGAGGGCCGGGAAATGAGCAGTTCTTC	CASIKAAGGPGNEQFF	16	.	TRBD2	TRBV19	TRBJ2-1
TGTGCCAGCAGCCAAGGGCTTCGAAGCAGGGAGGGCAATCAGCCCCAGCATTTT	CASSQGLRSREGNQPQHF	18	.	.	TRBV4-2	TRBJ1-5
TGTGCCAGTAGTATAGCCTCACACCGGGCGCGGGATCAGCCCCAGCATTTT	CASSIASHRARDQPQHF	17	few	.	TRBV19	TRBJ1-5
TGTGCCATCAGTGAAAGGGCAGCCAGCTCTGGAAACACCATATATTTT	CAISERAASSGNTIYF	16	.	.	TRBV10-3	TRBJ1-3
TGCAGTGCGAAGACTAGTAATGAGCAGTTCTTC	CSAKTSNEQFF	11	few	.	TRBV20-1	TRBJ2-1
TGTGCCAGCACCCTGGGACAGGGGGTGACAAATTTT	CASTLGQGVTNF	12	.	TRBD1	TRBV7-8	TRBJ2-3
TGTGCCAGTAGTATGTTCGGGACTAGCGGGGGCGTTAACACAGATACGCAGTATTTT	CASSMFGTSGGVNTDTQYF	19	.	TRBD2	TRBV19	TRBJ2-3
TGTGCCAGCAGCTTAGAAGTGTCGCCTGGGGGCTACACCTTC	CASSLEVSPGGYTF	14	.	.	TRBV7-9	TRBJ1-2
TGTGCCAGCTCACCATCACAGGGGCCCAACAATGAGCAGTTCTTC	CASSPSQGPNNEQFF	15	once	TRBD1	TRBV18	TRBJ2-1
TGTGCCAGCAGCTTAAACCCTCCGGGACTGGGCACTGAAGCTTTCTTT	CASSLNPPGLGTEAFF	16	.	.	TRBV7-3	TRBJ1-1
TGTGCCAGCAGTGGCTCTAGCGGGGGGATTGGGGATACGCAGTATTTT	CASSGSSGGIGDTQYF	16	.	TRBD2	TRBV6-1	TRBJ2-3
TGTGCCAGCAGCTTGGCCGGGGGTCGGAGGGTTCGTCAGCCCCAGCATTTT	CASSLAGGRRVRQPQHF	17	once	.	TRBV5-6	TRBJ1-5
TGTGCCAGTAAACCGACAGGGGCCCCTTCAGCTTTCTTT	CASKPTGAPSAFF	13	few	TRBD1	TRBV19	TRBJ1-1
TGTGCCAGCAGACTACTCTACGAGCAGTACTTC	CASRLLYEQYF	11	.	.	TRBV6-6	TRBJ2-7
TGTGCCAGCAGTTTAATTGGAATTAGGACGGGAGCGCCCCCCTACGAGCAGTACTTC	CASSLIGIRTGAPPYEQYF	19	.	.	TRBV27	TRBJ2-7
TGCGCCAGCAGCCAAGATTTTGGGACTGTCTACGAGCAGTACTTC	CASSQDFGTVYEQYF	15	.	.	TRBV4-1	TRBJ2-7
TGTGCCAGCAGCTTAGCATGGACAGGGGGCTACTATGGCTACACCTTC	CASSLAWTGGYYGYTF	16	.	TRBD1	TRBV7-9	TRBJ1-2
TGTGCCAGTAGTCCGAAGGGACCAGGGACAGGGCTTAAAAACATTCAGTACTTC	CASSPKGPGTGLKNIQYF	18	once	TRBD1	TRBV19	TRBJ2-4
TGTGCCAGCAGCTTACACCATCTATCAGGGACCCACGAGCAGTACTTC	CASSLHHLSGTHEQYF	16	.	.	TRBV7-9	TRBJ2-7
TGTGCCATCAGCATCGCAGATACGCAGTATTTT	CAISIADTQYF	11	.	.	TRBV10-3	TRBJ2-3
TGTGCCAGCACCTTCGGAGGAAGCTATGGCTACACCTTC	CASTFGGSYGYTF	13	.	.	TRBV6-5	TRBJ1-2
TGTGCCATCAGTGAGGATGGGCGCAGAGGTCCCGGGGAGCTGTTTTTT	CAISEDGRRGPGELFF	16	.	.	TRBV10-3	TRBJ2-2
TGTGCCAGCTCACCAGGTCGTTATAATTCACCCCTCCACTTT	CASSPGRYNSPLHF	14	.	.	TRBV18	TRBJ1-6
TGTGCCAGCAGCATTGGACAGGGGGCGGTCGGCTACACCTTC	CASSIGQGAVGYTF	14	few	TRBD1	TRBV6-5	TRBJ1-2
TGTGCCAGCAGCCCAACCGGGACAGGTCGATTGGATCAATACTTC	CASSPTGTGRLDQYF	15	.	TRBD1	TRBV28	TRBJ2-7
TGTGCCAGCAGTCGACTAGCGGACTCCTACAATGAGCAGTTCTTC	CASSRLADSYNEQFF	15	once	TRBD2	TRBV6-5	TRBJ2-1
TGTGCCAGCAGTTACGGAACAGGGACGTGGCAGTACTTC	CASSYGTGTWQYF	13	.	.	TRBV6-5	TRBJ2-7
TGTGCCAGCAGTGAAGGGACGGGACGTAAAGCTTTCTTT	CASSEGTGRKAFF	13	.	.	TRBV2	TRBJ1-1
TGTGCCAGCAGCTTAGGCGACAGGGGCGAGCAGTACTTC	CASSLGDRGEQYF	13	.	TRBD1	TRBV7-6	TRBJ2-7
TGTGCCAGCAGCTTAGCGCTCTGGGTTAGCGAGACCCAGTACTTC	CASSLALWVSETQYF	15	.	.	TRBV7-9	TRBJ2-5
TGTGCCAGCAGTGAAGTCGGGCAGGGGAATCAGCCCCAGCATTTT	CASSEVGQGNQPQHF	15	.	.	TRBV2	TRBJ1-5
TGCGCCAGCACTGACGGGGGGGCCACCGGGGAGCTGTTTTTT	CASTDGGATGELFF	14	.	TRBD2	TRBV5-1	TRBJ2-2
TGCGCCACGAAAACAGGGAACGCCTGGAACACTGAAGCTTTCTTT	CATKTGNAWNTEAFF	15	few	.	TRBV5-1	TRBJ1-1
TGTGCCAGTAGTATAGCCCCCTTCGACGAGCAGTACTTC	CASSIAPFDEQYF	13	.	.	TRBV19	TRBJ2-7
TGTGCCAGCAGTCCGGACAGGGCCCGGTCGGGGTTGTATTTT	CASSPDRARSGLYF	14	.	TRBD1	TRBV28	TRBJ2-3
TGCCCCCGGCTCCATGGAAACACCATATATTTT	CPRLHGNTIYF	11	.	.	TRBV29-1	TRBJ1-3
TGTGCCAGTACCGCGGGCTATGGCTACACCTTC	CASTAGYGYTF	11	few	.	TRBV19	TRBJ1-2
TGTGCCAGCAGCTTAAATGAAGGTCAGCCCCAGCATTTT	CASSLNEGQPQHF	13	.	.	TRBV5-6	TRBJ1-5
TGTGCCAGCAGCTTGGTTATGGGGGCGGCGGAGCAGTACTTC	CASSLVMGAAEQYF	14	.	.	TRBV5-6	TRBJ2-7
TGTGCCAGCAGCTGGAGACAGGGAGGTGGGGAAAAACTGTTTTTT	CASSWRQGGGEKLFF	15	.	TRBD1	TRBV7-2	TRBJ1-4
TGTGCCAGCAGCCAAGTATTGTTCGGAGGAACCCGACAGACTATGTCACCCCTCCACTTT	CASSQVLFGGTRQTMSPLHF	20	.	.	TRBV14	TRBJ1-6